This TCR beta chain originates from a study of Graves' ophthalmopathy and Graves' hyperthyroidism. Whole-study context: The study drew peripheral blood at initial diagnosis, before any treatment. Whole-study findings and limits: A classifier, a 13-signature model, separated ophthalmopathy from stable hyperthyroidism with approximately 88% sensitivity and 65% to 83% specificity.

Stable hyperthyroidism referred to disease that showed no ophthalmopathy within 18 months of follow-up. PBMCs stemmed from around 9.1 ml of fresh peripheral blood. Amplifying from RNA transcripts, the study obtained TCR beta CDR3 regions. HTBI primers were used in a first-round RT-PCR, which preceded a second-round multiplex PCR. One entry per CDR3 protein, called by TCRdb with MiXCR from the multiplex PCR reads. The table records a few hundred thousand distinct CDR3 sequences, roughly 15% of them present only once. About this clonotype: Its cognate antigen is unknown.

CDR3 length equals 17 residues. Trimming took 0 bases from V and 1 from J, leaving 15 bases between them. Germline V gene sequence: CDR1 SGHAT, CDR2 FQNNGV. Sample: peripheral blood. The clonotype originates from an adult woman with stable Graves' hyperthyroidism. V is TRBV11-2 and J is TRBJ1-1; D might be TRBD1 (6 bases). The CDR3 sequence is CASSLEGGRGRNTEAFF. The CDR3 nucleotides read TGTGCCAGCAGCTTAGAAGGAGGTCGGGGGCGGAACACTGAAGCTTTCTTT.